The present TCR beta chain was sequenced within a study of T-cell memory formation after mild COVID-19. Notes on the study in general: Clones contracting over day 15 to 85 were CD4/CD8 balanced, with later expanders leaning CD4+. CD4+ contracting clones were mainly CM and EM; CD8+ ones, EMRA. A second wave of clones peaked on day 37, and their SARS-CoV-2 specificity went unconfirmed.

This CDR3 comprises 15 residues. V was pared by 7 bases and J by 4 bases, with 15 bases between. Germline-derived CDR1 and CDR2 are SGHRS and YFSETQ. This clonotype was counted between two and nine times. What it binds is not known. Constant-segment primers and 5'RACE yielded cDNA libraries for TCR alpha and TCR beta, each carrying sample barcodes and UMIs. TCRdb called the 5' RACE reads again in MiXCR, with one record for every CDR3 protein. The sample holds fewer than 250,000 distinct CDR3 sequences, about 10% seen once. This sequence was found in a man aged 18-30 years who had mild COVID-19 (a few samples of this study predate the infection). Cell type and time point are not known. What was sequenced was PBMCs or a T cell subset sorted from them (not recorded which). The chain joins TRBV5-1 to TRBJ2-6, with a possible D match to TRBD2 (6 bases). The CDR3 sequence is CASCPQGGGANVLTF. CDR3 in DNA: TGCGCCAGCTGTCCCCAGGGAGGCGGGGCCAACGTCCTGACTTTC.